This T cell receptor (beta chain) is from a study of blood T cell repertoires in COVID-19 (dated by TCRdb to about 2020). At the level of the whole study: Samples from collaborators originated in the United States, Italy and Spain and spanned both the acute and convalescent phases of COVID-19. The prospective study material was composed of cDNA or gDNA derived from T cells, B-cell-depleted T cells, or PBMCs. The dataset comprised deeply sampled blood TCRbeta repertoires from subjects exposed to, actively infected with, or recovered from COVID-19. The repertoires were released in a freely available public database intended as a resource for research on the immune response to SARS-CoV-2. The samples were drawn from the first 160 participants of the ongoing ImmuneRACE study and from 1,200 or so subjects provided by 6 global collaborators. Nearly every sample came with metadata listing a de-identified subject ID, COVID-19 status, age in years and sex. Where available, HLA class I and class II types were taken from metadata supplied by the sample provider and were not determined by assay-based typing. Findings and caveats that apply to the study as a whole: The amount of clinical and demographic metadata varied by source and participant and was provided uncurated.

The immunoSEQ Assay, a bias-controlled multiplex PCR, was used to amplify TCRbeta CDR3 regions from genomic DNA. As for the original processing: The number of nucleated cells in each sample was estimated from the amplification of reference gene primers within the assay. Sequence reads were collapsed and filtered to measure the absolute abundance of every unique TCRbeta CDR3 rearrangement. For each sample, productive Simpson clonality was calculated by taking the square root of Simpson's diversity index across productive rearrangements. TCRdb holds this immuneACCESS table with in-frame rearrangements only. Some clones are missing; in checked studies, unresolved V genes explain under half, and the rest has no known cause. V, J and clone size are those of that table, while D and trimming were read from the DNA. The sample table lists more than 150,000 clones, roughly 80% of them with a count of one. The ten most abundant clones make up 8% of the sample.

On this clone itself: It lacks a known antigen. Within one base of it there is no much larger clone, and no base qualities were kept.

In the prospective study, participants were about 18 to 90 years old, resided in approximately 25 geographic areas of the United States, and were enrolled through a virtual design. Cohort assignment in the prospective study relied on participant-reported clinical history from a screening survey and a study questionnaire. Recovered participants in ImmuneRACE Cohort 3 were defined as having two consecutive negative NP/OP PCR tests, clearance from a healthcare professional, or resolution of symptoms. In the prospective study, whole blood, serum and a nasopharyngeal or oropharyngeal swab were collected from each participant by mobile phlebotomists. Additional blood draws and questionnaires over an approximately two-month period could optionally be provided by prospective study participants. Prospective study blood samples were shipped either frozen or at room temperature before DNA extraction. Inclusive of the bounding cysteine and phenylalanine, the CDR3 is 17 residues long. Here the CDR3 DNA is all that survives: 51 bases in frame from base 1. Taken from the germline V gene (reference sequence), the CDR1 and CDR2 loops are LNHDA and SQIVND. The trim is 5 bases for V and 0 bases for J, with a gap of 14 bases between the germline ends.

The sequencing input was PBMCs or T cells enriched from blood (not recorded which). The chain is made from TRBV19 and TRBJ2-6; the best D guess is TRBD2, with 7 bases matching. This sequence originates from a woman aged 50 to 65 who had recovered from COVID-19. The CDR3 here reads CASSGGGTTSGANVLTF. At the DNA level, the sequence is TGTGCCAGTAGTGGGGGGGGCACCACCTCTGGGGCCAACGTCCTGACTTTC.